This is a list of T cell receptor beta chains from one sample in a study of cytomegalovirus exposure and HLA in healthy donors. Profiling relied on immunoSEQ multiplex PCR, and the TCRdb table lists in-frame clones only, not all of them. The table lists about 130,000 clones, about 80% of them singletons. Sequenced: PBMCs. Receptor source: a man in his thirties or forties in good health and CMV-seropositive. Each CDR3 is given with its conserved first and last residue. Fields, in order: D gene, clone size, J gene, V gene, CDR3 DNA, CDR3 protein. D genes are given only for firm matches. Rows may omit the clone size; those that give it use once, few, many or a size class.

>-|-|TRBJ1-1|TRBV27
TGTGCCAGCCGTCGTTCCGGGTCGAGAGAAGCTTTCTTT
CASRRSGSREAFF
>TRBD1|-|TRBJ1-5|TRBV19
TGTGCCAGTAGAAATAACAGGGGTAGCAATCAGCCCCAGCATTTT
CASRNNRGSNQPQHF
>-|few|TRBJ2-5|TRBV29-1
TGCAGCGTTCTTGACAGTTTCCAAGAGACCCAGTACTTC
CSVLDSFQETQYF
>TRBD2|once|TRBJ2-7|TRBV11-2
TGTGCCAGCAGCCGGACTAGCGGGGACGAGCAGTACTTC
CASSRTSGDEQYF
>-|-|TRBJ1-6|TRBV9
TGTGCCAGCAGCGAAGAACAGGGTTATTCACCCCTCCACTTT
CASSEEQGYSPLHF
>TRBD1|-|TRBJ2-1|TRBV5-4
TGTGCCAGCAGCTCACCGGGGCAGGGGGAATTCTTC
CASSSPGQGEFF
>-|-|TRBJ1-1|TRBV14
TGTGCCAGCAGCCAAGCCCACAGAAAGAACACTGAAGCTTTCTTT
CASSQAHRKNTEAFF
>TRBD1|-|TRBJ1-3|TRBV6-5
TGTGCCAGCAGTTCGTCAGGACAGGGGGGAAACACCATATATTTT
CASSSSGQGGNTIYF
>TRBD2|-|TRBJ2-3|TRBV28
TGTGCCAGCAGCCGGGGGGGAGTAACGGATACGCAGTATTTT
CASSRGGVTDTQYF
>-|-|TRBJ2-4|TRBV30
TGTGCCTGGCAGCGGTCTTCATCGGGAAACATTCAGTACTTC
CAWQRSSSGNIQYF
>-|-|TRBJ1-2|TRBV30
TGTGCCTGGGACATTAACTATGGCTACACCTTC
CAWDINYGYTF
>-|-|TRBJ2-5|TRBV29-1
TGCAGCGTTGAGGAAGCGAGGGAGACCCAGTACTTC
CSVEEARETQYF
>-|few|TRBJ1-6|TRBV5-1
TGCGCCAGCAGCGCCCAAACAGGTTATAATTCACCCCTCCACTTT
CASSAQTGYNSPLHF
>-|once|TRBJ1-1|TRBV10-2
TGCGCCAGCAGTGAGAGGGGGGGGAGAGGAGAGACGAACACTGAAGCTTTCTTT
CASSERGGRGETNTEAFF
>TRBD1|-|TRBJ2-1|TRBV27
TGTGCCAGCAGCCGGGACAGTAGTTACAATGAGCAGTTCTTC
CASSRDSSYNEQFF
>TRBD1|-|TRBJ2-7|TRBV5-4
TGTGCCAGCAGTATAACAGGGGCCCCATCCTACGAGCAGTACTTC
CASSITGAPSYEQYF
>-|few|TRBJ2-7|TRBV6-6
TGTGCCTCGACTCCCTCGCGATACTACGAGCAGTACTTC
CASTPSRYYEQYF
>-|-|TRBJ1-2|TRBV7-8
TGTGCCAGCGGCCTCGGTTCCAGGGCCAACTATGGCTACACCTTC
CASGLGSRANYGYTF
>TRBD1|-|TRBJ1-1|TRBV7-9
TGTGCCAGCAGCTCAAAGACAGGGGGCAGATCTGAAGCTTTCTTT
CASSSKTGGRSEAFF
>-|-|TRBJ2-1|TRBV21-1
TGTGCCAGCAGCAAACGCCGCGGCGAATCCTACAATGAGCAGTTCTTC
CASSKRRGESYNEQFF
>-|-|TRBJ2-7|TRBV5-1
TGCGCCAGCAGCTTGGGGCCCCACGAGCAGTACTTC
CASSLGPHEQYF
>-|-|TRBJ1-2|TRBV5-1
TGCGCCAGCAGCCCCCGACAAGACCGGGGCTACACCTTC
CASSPRQDRGYTF
>-|-|TRBJ2-2|TRBV27
TGTGCCAGCAGATTGTACAGATACAACACCGGGGAGCTGTTTTTT
CASRLYRYNTGELFF
>-|once|TRBJ2-5|TRBV4-1
TGCGCCAGCAGCCAGGTCGATGTGGGCCTCCGAAGACAAGAGACCCAGTACTTC
CASSQVDVGLRRQETQYF
>-|-|TRBJ1-3|TRBV2
TGTGCCAGCAGTGAAGATCGCCCCGAGGTTTTT
CASSEDRPEVF
>TRBD1|-|TRBJ1-3|TRBV18
TGTGCCAGCTCATCTGGGACAGACAAGAGCTCTGGAAACACCATATATTTT
CASSSGTDKSSGNTIYF
>-|once|TRBJ1-3|TRBV13
TGTGCCAGCAGCCGGACAGGAAACACCATATATTTT
CASSRTGNTIYF
>-|few|TRBJ1-6|TRBV19
TGTGCCAGTAGTGTCAGTGAATATAATTCACCCCTCCACTTT
CASSVSEYNSPLHF
>-|once|TRBJ2-7|TRBV5-8
TGTGCCAGCAGCACGGGACATTTCTACGAGCAGTACTTC
CASSTGHFYEQYF
>TRBD1|-|TRBJ1-1|TRBV5-6
TGTGCCAGCAGCATGGGACAGGGCATGAACACTGAAGCTTTCTTT
CASSMGQGMNTEAFF
>-|few|TRBJ2-1|TRBV7-3
TGTGCCAGCAGCCCCCACAGGGCGGAGGACAATGAGCAGTTCTTC
CASSPHRAEDNEQFF
>-|-|TRBJ2-5|TRBV4-1
TGCGCCAGCAGCCAGAGGACCTTTCGGGAGCAAGAGACCCAGTACTTC
CASSQRTFREQETQYF
>-|-|TRBJ2-5|TRBV18
TGTGCCAGCTCACGGGACAACCAAGAGACCCAGTACTTC
CASSRDNQETQYF
>TRBD1|-|TRBJ2-2|TRBV10-2
TGCGCCAGCGGGACAGGGGGCTCCTTCGGGGAGCTGTTTTTT
CASGTGGSFGELFF
>-|-|TRBJ1-5|TRBV29-1
TGCAGCGTTGAACTCAGTGACGGGGAGCAGCCCCAGCATTTT
CSVELSDGEQPQHF
>TRBD1|few|TRBJ2-3|TRBV5-1
TGCGCCAGCAGCTGGACAGGGGACAACGCAGATACGCAGTATTTT
CASSWTGDNADTQYF
>TRBD1|-|TRBJ1-4|TRBV9
TGTGCCAGCAGCGGGAGGACAGGGCGCGAAGGCACTAATGAAAAACTGTTTTTT
CASSGRTGREGTNEKLFF
>-|-|TRBJ2-6|TRBV7-9
TGTGCCAGCAGCTTTCGGGGGATTGGGTCTGGGGCCAACGTCCTGACTTTC
CASSFRGIGSGANVLTF
>TRBD1|few|TRBJ2-3|TRBV7-2
TGTGCCAGCAGCACTTTACAGGGGGATACGCAGTATTTT
CASSTLQGDTQYF
>-|-|TRBJ2-6|TRBV6-1
TGTGCCAGCCTTAGCTCTGGGGCCAACGTCCTGACTTTC
CASLSSGANVLTF